These T cell receptor beta chains were read from a single sample in a study of T cell responses to AZD1222 COVID-19 vaccine. Assay used: immunoSEQ multiplex PCR; TCRdb lists only in-frame clones, some missing. This table has 130,000 or so clones, roughly 90% appearing once. The sequencing here drew on peripheral blood, taken on day 0 of AZD1222 vaccination. These receptors were collected from an adult in good health. The CDR3 runs from the conserved cysteine through the conserved F or W. Each record gives: D gene, J gene, V gene, clone size, CDR3 protein, CDR3 DNA. D genes are given only for firm matches. Some rows mark clone size as missing; the rest say once, few, many or name a class of expanded clone.

D gene: -
J gene: TRBJ1-4
V gene: TRBV6-1
clone size: few
CDR3 protein: CASSEYWDEGEKLFF
CDR3 DNA: TGTGCCAGCAGTGAATATTGGGACGAAGGTGAAAAACTGTTTTTT

D gene: -
J gene: TRBJ1-3
V gene: TRBV27
clone size: few
CDR3 protein: CASSSPGFGNTIYF
CDR3 DNA: TGTGCCAGCAGTTCCCCAGGGTTTGGAAACACCATATATTTT

D gene: -
J gene: TRBJ2-7
V gene: TRBV7-2
clone size: -
CDR3 protein: CASSLTPTYEQYF
CDR3 DNA: TGTGCCAGCAGCTTAACCCCTACCTACGAGCAGTACTTC

D gene: -
J gene: TRBJ1-5
V gene: TRBV2
clone size: -
CDR3 protein: CASSERLGGGQPQHF
CDR3 DNA: TGTGCCAGCAGTGAACGCCTGGGGGGGGGCCAGCCCCAGCATTTT

D gene: -
J gene: TRBJ1-5
V gene: TRBV20-1
clone size: -
CDR3 protein: CSARGSQPQHF
CDR3 DNA: TGCAGTGCTAGAGGTTCACAGCCCCAGCATTTT

D gene: -
J gene: TRBJ2-6
V gene: TRBV9
clone size: -
CDR3 protein: CASSVGPTRISGANVLTF
CDR3 DNA: TGTGCCAGCAGCGTAGGCCCCACACGGATCTCTGGGGCCAACGTCCTGACTTTC

D gene: TRBD2
J gene: TRBJ2-1
V gene: TRBV19
clone size: few
CDR3 protein: CASATSGGPGTRTMGREQFF
CDR3 DNA: TGTGCCAGTGCGACTAGCGGGGGGCCGGGGACTAGAACAATGGGGCGAGAGCAGTTCTTC

D gene: -
J gene: TRBJ2-1
V gene: TRBV19
clone size: -
CDR3 protein: CASSPSRSYNEQFF
CDR3 DNA: TGTGCCAGTAGTCCGTCGCGATCCTACAATGAGCAGTTCTTC

D gene: -
J gene: TRBJ2-5
V gene: TRBV28
clone size: -
CDR3 protein: CASSLMGRRETQYF
CDR3 DNA: TGTGCCAGCAGTTTAATGGGCAGGCGAGAGACCCAGTACTTC

D gene: TRBD1
J gene: TRBJ1-2
V gene: TRBV11-2
clone size: -
CDR3 protein: CASSQTGQIYGYTF
CDR3 DNA: TGTGCCAGCAGCCAAACGGGACAGATTTATGGCTACACCTTC

D gene: -
J gene: TRBJ2-2
V gene: TRBV27
clone size: once
CDR3 protein: CASSLLALPGGELFF
CDR3 DNA: TGTGCCAGCAGTTTACTGGCCCTTCCGGGTGGGGAGCTGTTTTTT

D gene: -
J gene: TRBJ1-2
V gene: TRBV27
clone size: -
CDR3 protein: CATGGYNGYTF
CDR3 DNA: TGTGCCACTGGGGGGTATAATGGCTACACCTTC

D gene: -
J gene: TRBJ2-3
V gene: TRBV4-3
clone size: -
CDR3 protein: CASSQDYHYTDTQYF
CDR3 DNA: TGCGCCAGCAGCCAAGATTATCACTACACAGATACGCAGTATTTT

D gene: TRBD1
J gene: TRBJ1-1
V gene: TRBV18
clone size: -
CDR3 protein: CASSPSGTGQAFF
CDR3 DNA: TGTGCCAGCTCACCATCCGGGACAGGGCAAGCTTTCTTT

D gene: -
J gene: TRBJ1-1
V gene: TRBV6-5
clone size: -
CDR3 protein: CASISFEAFF
CDR3 DNA: TGTGCCAGCATTAGTTTTGAAGCTTTCTTT

D gene: TRBD1
J gene: TRBJ2-3
V gene: TRBV27
clone size: -
CDR3 protein: CASWKKGARDTQYF
CDR3 DNA: TGTGCCAGTTGGAAGAAGGGGGCGAGGGATACGCAGTATTTT

D gene: -
J gene: TRBJ1-2
V gene: TRBV7-7
clone size: many
CDR3 protein: CASSPLRGGGYGYTF
CDR3 DNA: TGTGCTAGCAGTCCCCTTAGGGGAGGAGGCTATGGCTACACCTTC

D gene: TRBD1
J gene: TRBJ2-3
V gene: TRBV24-1
clone size: -
CDR3 protein: CATKQGEPTDTQYF
CDR3 DNA: TGTGCCACCAAACAGGGGGAACCCACAGATACGCAGTATTTT

D gene: -
J gene: TRBJ1-5
V gene: TRBV18
clone size: -
CDR3 protein: CASSPRDPASSNQPQHF
CDR3 DNA: TGTGCCAGCTCACCGCGGGACCCCGCGAGTAGCAATCAGCCCCAGCATTTT

D gene: -
J gene: TRBJ1-5
V gene: TRBV5-6
clone size: -
CDR3 protein: CASSLGGYSNQPQHF
CDR3 DNA: TGTGCCAGCAGCTTGGGCGGATATAGCAATCAGCCCCAGCATTTT

D gene: -
J gene: TRBJ2-2
V gene: TRBV3-1/TRBV3-2
clone size: -
CDR3 protein: CASSQVTGPMGELFF
CDR3 DNA: TGTGCCAGCAGCCAAGTCACAGGGCCAATGGGGGAGCTGTTTTTT

D gene: -
J gene: TRBJ2-1
V gene: TRBV13
clone size: -
CDR3 protein: CASSPQIGFYNEQFF
CDR3 DNA: TGTGCCAGCAGCCCACAAATCGGGTTCTACAATGAGCAGTTCTTC

D gene: -
J gene: TRBJ1-2
V gene: TRBV28
clone size: -
CDR3 protein: CASSQQGRFYGYTF
CDR3 DNA: TGTGCCAGCAGTCAACAGGGAAGATTCTATGGCTACACCTTC

D gene: TRBD1
J gene: TRBJ2-7
V gene: TRBV18
clone size: -
CDR3 protein: CASSRDRGEQYF
CDR3 DNA: TGTGCCAGCTCACGTGACAGGGGGGAGCAGTACTTC

D gene: -
J gene: TRBJ1-4
V gene: TRBV7-2
clone size: few
CDR3 protein: CASSLDGLSGEKLFF
CDR3 DNA: TGTGCCAGCAGCTTAGATGGCCTGTCCGGTGAAAAACTGTTTTTT

D gene: -
J gene: TRBJ2-5
V gene: TRBV10-2
clone size: once
CDR3 protein: CASSDPQETQYF
CDR3 DNA: TGCGCCAGCAGTGACCCCCAAGAGACCCAGTACTTC

D gene: -
J gene: TRBJ1-6
V gene: TRBV19
clone size: -
CDR3 protein: CASSGEGDSPLHF
CDR3 DNA: TGTGCCAGTAGTGGGGAGGGGGATTCACCCCTCCACTTT

D gene: -
J gene: TRBJ1-5
V gene: TRBV5-5
clone size: -
CDR3 protein: CASSVQGFSNQPQHF
CDR3 DNA: TGTGCCAGCAGCGTTCAGGGATTTAGCAATCAGCCCCAGCATTTT

D gene: TRBD1
J gene: TRBJ2-7
V gene: TRBV5-1
clone size: -
CDR3 protein: CASRSQTGSYEQYF
CDR3 DNA: TGCGCCAGCAGGTCTCAGACAGGGTCCTACGAGCAGTACTTC

D gene: -
J gene: TRBJ2-2
V gene: TRBV7-9
clone size: -
CDR3 protein: CASTPWTGGELFF
CDR3 DNA: TGTGCCAGCACCCCCTGGACGGGCGGGGAGCTGTTTTTT

D gene: -
J gene: TRBJ2-7
V gene: TRBV28
clone size: -
CDR3 protein: CASTTHSPYEQYF
CDR3 DNA: TGTGCCAGCACCACCCATTCCCCCTACGAGCAGTACTTC

D gene: -
J gene: TRBJ2-1
V gene: TRBV15
clone size: -
CDR3 protein: CATSRGDTDPYNEQFF
CDR3 DNA: TGTGCCACCAGCAGAGGGGACACTGATCCCTACAATGAGCAGTTCTTC

D gene: -
J gene: TRBJ1-6
V gene: TRBV3-1/TRBV3-2
clone size: once
CDR3 protein: CASSPPDSPLHF
CDR3 DNA: TGTGCCAGCAGCCCCCCTGATTCACCCCTCCACTTT

D gene: -
J gene: TRBJ2-4
V gene: TRBV7-8
clone size: -
CDR3 protein: CASSLGHQVAKNIQYF
CDR3 DNA: TGTGCCAGCAGCTTAGGGCACCAGGTAGCCAAAAACATTCAGTACTTC

D gene: -
J gene: TRBJ1-5
V gene: TRBV5-1
clone size: -
CDR3 protein: CASSSGPNGPQHF
CDR3 DNA: TGCGCCAGCAGCTCGGGACCGAATGGGCCCCAGCATTTT

D gene: TRBD2
J gene: TRBJ2-1
V gene: TRBV9
clone size: -
CDR3 protein: CASSAVAGHNEQFF
CDR3 DNA: TGTGCCAGCAGCGCAGTAGCGGGGCACAATGAGCAGTTCTTC

D gene: -
J gene: TRBJ1-1
V gene: TRBV11-3
clone size: -
CDR3 protein: CASSSGGNTEAFF
CDR3 DNA: TGTGCCAGCAGCTCCGGAGGGAACACTGAAGCTTTCTTT

D gene: TRBD2
J gene: TRBJ2-5
V gene: TRBV5-1
clone size: -
CDR3 protein: CASSLGGTSGQETQYF
CDR3 DNA: TGCGCCAGCAGCCTGGGCGGGACTAGCGGACAAGAGACCCAGTACTTC

D gene: TRBD2
J gene: TRBJ2-7
V gene: TRBV10-1
clone size: -
CDR3 protein: CASSGGPGGCEQYF
CDR3 DNA: TGCGCCAGCAGTGGCGGTCCGGGAGGTTGCGAGCAGTACTTC

D gene: TRBD1
J gene: TRBJ1-2
V gene: TRBV3-1/TRBV3-2
clone size: -
CDR3 protein: CASSQEGTGGGYTF
CDR3 DNA: TGTGCCAGCAGCCAAGAGGGGACAGGGGGTGGCTACACCTTC

D gene: TRBD1
J gene: TRBJ2-2
V gene: TRBV5-5
clone size: -
CDR3 protein: CASSWGTGGTGELFF
CDR3 DNA: TGTGCCAGCAGCTGGGGAACAGGGGGCACCGGGGAGCTGTTTTTT

D gene: TRBD1
J gene: TRBJ1-6
V gene: TRBV28
clone size: -
CDR3 protein: CASSTGTGGTPLHF
CDR3 DNA: TGTGCCAGCAGTACCGGGACAGGGGGAACACCCCTCCACTTT

D gene: TRBD2
J gene: TRBJ2-1
V gene: TRBV3-1/TRBV3-2
clone size: -
CDR3 protein: CASSQDKLGEGPVNEQFF
CDR3 DNA: TGTGCCAGCAGCCAAGATAAATTGGGGGAGGGCCCTGTGAATGAGCAGTTCTTC

D gene: TRBD1
J gene: TRBJ2-3
V gene: TRBV7-6
clone size: -
CDR3 protein: CASSRGTGGSDTQYF
CDR3 DNA: TGTGCCAGCAGCCGAGGGACAGGAGGGTCCGATACGCAGTATTTT

D gene: -
J gene: TRBJ1-5
V gene: TRBV21-1
clone size: -
CDR3 protein: CASGQENQPQHF
CDR3 DNA: TGTGCCAGCGGACAGGAGAATCAGCCCCAGCATTTT

D gene: TRBD2
J gene: TRBJ2-1
V gene: TRBV4-1
clone size: -
CDR3 protein: CASSQAGTSDYNEQFF
CDR3 DNA: TGCGCCAGCAGCCAAGCCGGGACTAGCGACTACAATGAGCAGTTCTTC

D gene: -
J gene: TRBJ1-1
V gene: TRBV30
clone size: -
CDR3 protein: CASQGSYTEAFF
CDR3 DNA: TGTGCCTCTCAGGGGTCGTACACTGAAGCTTTCTTT

D gene: -
J gene: TRBJ1-5
V gene: TRBV24-1
clone size: once
CDR3 protein: CATAERRPNQPQHF
CDR3 DNA: TGTGCCACCGCCGAGAGACGTCCCAATCAGCCCCAGCATTTT

D gene: TRBD2
J gene: TRBJ2-1
V gene: TRBV18
clone size: -
CDR3 protein: CASSPPLADNEQFF
CDR3 DNA: TGTGCCAGCTCACCACCGCTAGCGGACAATGAGCAGTTCTTC

D gene: -
J gene: TRBJ2-2
V gene: TRBV7-8
clone size: -
CDR3 protein: CASSLPGLDFANTGELFF
CDR3 DNA: TGTGCCAGCAGCTTGCCAGGGTTGGACTTTGCGAACACCGGGGAGCTGTTTTTT

D gene: -
J gene: TRBJ2-7
V gene: TRBV9
clone size: -
CDR3 protein: CASGRTDHSYEQYF
CDR3 DNA: TGTGCCAGCGGACGGACGGATCACTCCTACGAGCAGTACTTC

D gene: -
J gene: TRBJ1-6
V gene: TRBV7-9
clone size: -
CDR3 protein: CASSLAAGSNSPLHF
CDR3 DNA: TGTGCCAGCAGCTTAGCCGCAGGTTCAAATTCACCCCTCCACTTT

D gene: -
J gene: TRBJ2-7
V gene: TRBV3-1/TRBV3-2
clone size: once
CDR3 protein: CASSQRSGPYEQYF
CDR3 DNA: TGTGCCAGCAGCCAACGCAGCGGCCCCTACGAGCAGTACTTC

D gene: -
J gene: TRBJ1-2
V gene: TRBV29-1
clone size: -
CDR3 protein: CSVEGLASEGYTF
CDR3 DNA: TGCAGCGTTGAGGGACTTGCCTCAGAGGGCTACACCTTC

D gene: -
J gene: TRBJ2-7
V gene: TRBV6-5
clone size: once
CDR3 protein: CASSYAPNSSRGEQYF
CDR3 DNA: TGTGCCAGCAGTTACGCTCCGAATTCCAGCCGTGGCGAGCAGTACTTC

D gene: TRBD1
J gene: TRBJ1-2
V gene: TRBV27
clone size: -
CDR3 protein: CASSGGQGRYGYTF
CDR3 DNA: TGTGCCAGCAGTGGGGGACAGGGGAGGTATGGCTACACCTTC

D gene: TRBD2
J gene: TRBJ2-1
V gene: TRBV11-2
clone size: -
CDR3 protein: CASSFPGSAGWKQWEQFF
CDR3 DNA: TGTGCCAGCAGCTTTCCTGGTTCAGCGGGGTGGAAACAATGGGAGCAGTTCTTC

D gene: -
J gene: TRBJ2-7
V gene: TRBV28
clone size: -
CDR3 protein: CASTGRRSLYEQYF
CDR3 DNA: TGTGCCAGCACGGGACGGCGGTCCCTCTACGAGCAGTACTTC

D gene: TRBD1
J gene: TRBJ1-1
V gene: TRBV7-6
clone size: -
CDR3 protein: CASSKNIQGGNTEAFF
CDR3 DNA: TGTGCCAGCAGCAAGAACATTCAGGGGGGAAACACTGAAGCTTTCTTT